One sample yielded the 15 T cell receptor beta chains listed below, sequenced in a study of monozygotic twins with inflammatory bowel disease. TCRdb re-called the 5' RACE reads; one entry per CDR3 protein, DNA not given. This sample's clone table lists about 160,000 distinct CDR3 sequences. Sequencing was done on a sample of blood. The source of these receptors is a human donor with ulcerative colitis or Crohn's disease, or a healthy co-twin of an affected twin (not recorded which).

The chain links TRBV18 to TRBJ2-7; TCRdb outputs TRBD2, but without DNA this stays unchecked. This CDR3 is 16 amino acids long. The germline V gene encodes CDR1 KGHSH and CDR2 LQKENI. CDR3 in amino acids: CASSPSGLAGFNEQYF. Full variable domain (rest looked up from reference TRBV18 and TRBJ2-7): NAGVMQNPRHLVRRRGQEARLRCSPMKGHSHVYWYRQLPEEGLKFMVYLQKENIIDESGMPKERFSAEFPKEGPSILRIQQVVRGDSAAYFCASSPSGLAGFNEQYFGPGTRLTVT.

The gene calls are TRBV28 and TRBJ1-1. The CDR3 contains 14 residues. The germline V gene encodes CDR1 MDHEN and CDR2 SYDVKM. The CDR3 sequence is CASSFGGGDTEAFF.

V gene TRBV6-5 combines with J gene TRBJ1-6; the TRBD1 assignment by TCRdb is unverifiable without DNA. Germline V CDR1 and CDR2: MNHEY, SVGAGI. This CDR3 comprises 12 residues. Here the CDR3 reads CASSPALSPLHF.

J is TRBJ2-5 and V is TRBV29-1. Germline-derived CDR1 and CDR2 are SQVTM and ANQGSEA. This CDR3 region has 12 residues. The CDR3 protein is CSVEGQWETQYF. The full variable domain, rest sourced from reference TRBV29-1 and TRBJ2-5, is SAVISQKPSRDICQRGTSLTIQCQVDSQVTMMFWYRQQPGQSLTLIATANQGSEATYESGFVIDKFPISRPNLTFSTLTVSNMSPEDSSIYLCSVEGQWETQYFGPGTRLLVL.

This chain joins TRBV2 and TRBJ1-5; TCRdb's D call of TRBD1 is untestable without DNA. CDR1 and CDR2 (germline): SNHLY, FYNNEI. This CDR3 has 15 amino acids. CDR3 in amino acids: CASSKRQGSGQPQHF.

The chain couples TRBV20-1 to TRBJ1-2; the D call of TRBD1 rests on TCRdb alone, since no DNA is present to check it. Germline CDR1 and CDR2: DFQATT and SNEGSKA (reference sequence). The CDR3 length is 16 residues. CDR3: CSARDMGPGANYGYTF.

V and J are TRBV28 and TRBJ2-7; TCRdb outputs TRBD2, but without DNA this stays unchecked. The CDR3 spans 14 residues. CDR1 is MDHEN, CDR2 SYDVKM, per germline. CDR3 amino acids: CASSIGTAGGEQYF.

The CDR3 loop is CASSWPRTTSTDTQYF. The rearrangement joins TRBV28 to TRBJ2-3; lacking DNA, the TRBD1 call made by TCRdb goes unchecked. This CDR3 region has 16 residues. Germline V gene lookup returns CDR1 MDHEN and CDR2 SYDVKM.

This chain joins TRBV5-1 and TRBJ2-5; TCRdb's D gene call, TRBD2, goes unchecked for lack of DNA. This CDR3 spans 13 amino acids. Germline V gene data show CDR1 as SGHRS and CDR2 as YFSETQ. This chain's CDR3 is CASSLLLVETQYF.

This chain uses TRBV20-1 with TRBJ1-5. CDR3 length: 12 amino acids. Germline CDR1 and CDR2: DFQATT and SNEGSKA (reference sequence). CDR3 sequence reads: CSARRYNQPQHF.

The J gene is TRBJ1-4, the V gene TRBV20-1. Looked up from germline, CDR1 is DFQATT and CDR2 is SNEGSKA (reference sequence). This CDR3 is 17 amino acids long. CDR3 residues: CSARDFGRGTTNEKLFF.

This chain connects TRBV7-2 to TRBJ2-1. This CDR3 has 12 residues. Germline values: CDR1 SGHTA, CDR2 FQGNSA. This chain's CDR3 is CASSLAVNEQFF.

This chain connects TRBV19 to TRBJ2-1. Germline V gives CDR1 LNHDA, CDR2 SQIVND (reference sequence). The CDR3 length is 14 residues. CDR3 protein: CASKEQLSYNEQFF.

The rearrangement joins TRBV28 to TRBJ1-5. CDR1 and CDR2 (germline): MDHEN, SYDVKM. The CDR3 has 12 amino acids. CDR3 protein: CASKEFNQPQHF.

The chain couples TRBV5-6 to TRBJ2-2; TCRdb designates TRBD2, a call that cannot be tested without DNA. This CDR3 has 15 amino acids. The V gene's germline CDR1 is SGHDT and CDR2 YYEEEE. The CDR3 loop is CASSPRGEGTGELFF.